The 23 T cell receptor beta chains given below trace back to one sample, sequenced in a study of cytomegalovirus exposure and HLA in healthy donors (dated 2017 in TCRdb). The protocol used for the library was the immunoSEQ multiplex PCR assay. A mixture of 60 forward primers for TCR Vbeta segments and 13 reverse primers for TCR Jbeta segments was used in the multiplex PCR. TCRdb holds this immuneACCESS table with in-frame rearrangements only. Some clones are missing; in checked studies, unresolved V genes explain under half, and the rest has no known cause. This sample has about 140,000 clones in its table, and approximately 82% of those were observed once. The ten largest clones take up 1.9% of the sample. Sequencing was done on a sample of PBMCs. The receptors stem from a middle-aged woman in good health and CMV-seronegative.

CDR3: CASIDRDLPLTEAFF. The CDR3 DNA sequence: TGTGCCAGCATTGACAGGGACCTACCTCTGACTGAAGCTTTCTTT. This chain uses TRBV27 with TRBJ1-1; the match to TRBD1 covers 7 bases. V shed 7 bases, J shed 5 bases, and the junction held 13 bases outside the gene matches. The CDR3 totals 15 residues. Germline loops: CDR1 MNHEY, CDR2 SMNVEV (reference sequence).

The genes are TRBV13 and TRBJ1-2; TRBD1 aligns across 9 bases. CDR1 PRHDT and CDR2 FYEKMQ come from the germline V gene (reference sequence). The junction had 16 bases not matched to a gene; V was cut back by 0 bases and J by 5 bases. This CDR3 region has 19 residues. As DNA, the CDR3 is TGTGCCAGCAGCTTAGGGCGCGGGTTCGGACAGGGGTTGGGGTATGGCTACACCTTC. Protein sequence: CASSLGRGFGQGLGYGYTF.

The CDR3 DNA sequence: TGTGCCAGCGGGTTCCGGGACAGGGAAAAGCAGTACTTC. Its protein product is CASGFRDREKQYF. The V and J genes are TRBV27 and TRBJ2-7; 9 nucleotides agree with TRBD1. The CDR3 extends over 13 amino acids. The germline CDR1 and CDR2 sequences are MNHEY and SMNVEV (reference sequence). J lost 8 bases, V lost 8 bases, and 10 bases had no gene match.

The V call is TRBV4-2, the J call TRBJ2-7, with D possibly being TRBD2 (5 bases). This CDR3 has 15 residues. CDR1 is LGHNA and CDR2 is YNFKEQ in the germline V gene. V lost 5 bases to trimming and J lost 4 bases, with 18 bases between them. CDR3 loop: CASSIEGDGQYEQYF. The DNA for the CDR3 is TGTGCCAGCAGCATAGAGGGAGACGGGCAGTACGAGCAGTACTTC.

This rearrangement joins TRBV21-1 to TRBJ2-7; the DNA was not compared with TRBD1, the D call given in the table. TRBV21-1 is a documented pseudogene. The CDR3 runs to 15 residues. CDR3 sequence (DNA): TGTGCCAGCAGCAAAGTCGGCGACAGGGCCTACGAGCAGTACTTC. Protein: CASSKVGDRAYEQYF.

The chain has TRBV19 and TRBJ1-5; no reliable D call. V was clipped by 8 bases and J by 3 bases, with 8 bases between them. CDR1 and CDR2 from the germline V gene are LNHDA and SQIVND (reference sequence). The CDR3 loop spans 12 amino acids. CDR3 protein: CASRVINQPQHF. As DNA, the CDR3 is TGTGCCAGTCGGGTCATCAATCAGCCCCAGCATTTT.

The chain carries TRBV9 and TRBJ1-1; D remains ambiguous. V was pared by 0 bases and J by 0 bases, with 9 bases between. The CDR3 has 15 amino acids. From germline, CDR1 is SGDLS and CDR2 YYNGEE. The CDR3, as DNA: TGTGCCAGCAGCGTAGGGAGAGGGTTGAACACTGAAGCTTTCTTT. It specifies CASSVGRGLNTEAFF.

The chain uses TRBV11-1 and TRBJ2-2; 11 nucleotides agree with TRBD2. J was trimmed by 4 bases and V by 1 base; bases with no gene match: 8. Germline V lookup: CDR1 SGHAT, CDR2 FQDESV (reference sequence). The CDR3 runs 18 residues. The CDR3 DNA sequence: TGTGCCAGCAGCTTAGGCACCCCGACTAGCGGGACCACCGGGGAGCTGTTTTTT. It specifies CASSLGTPTSGTTGELFF.

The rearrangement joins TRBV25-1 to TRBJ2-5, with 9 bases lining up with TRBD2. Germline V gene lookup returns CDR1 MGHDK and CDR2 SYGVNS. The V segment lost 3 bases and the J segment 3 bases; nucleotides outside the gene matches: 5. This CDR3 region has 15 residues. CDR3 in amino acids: CASSDWTSVKETQYF. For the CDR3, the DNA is TGTGCCAGCAGTGATTGGACTAGCGTGAAAGAGACCCAGTACTTC.

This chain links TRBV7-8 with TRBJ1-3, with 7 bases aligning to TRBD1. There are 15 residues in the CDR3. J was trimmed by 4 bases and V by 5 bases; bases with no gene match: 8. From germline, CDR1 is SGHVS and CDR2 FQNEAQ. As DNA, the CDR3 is TGTGCCAGCAGCCTTTCTCCAGGGGGAGGAAACACCATATATTTT. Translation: CASSLSPGGGNTIYF. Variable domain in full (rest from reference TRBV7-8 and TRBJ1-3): GAGVSQSPRYKVAKRGQDVALRCDPISGHVSLFWYQQALGQGPEFLTYFQNEAQLDKSGLPSDRFFAERPEGSVSTLKIQRTQQEDSAVYLCASSLSPGGGNTIYFGEGSWLTVV.

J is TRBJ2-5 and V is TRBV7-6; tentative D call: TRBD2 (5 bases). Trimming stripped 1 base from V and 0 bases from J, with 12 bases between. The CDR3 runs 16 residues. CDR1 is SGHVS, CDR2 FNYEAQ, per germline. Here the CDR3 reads CASSLVPPGNQETQYF. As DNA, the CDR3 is TGTGCCAGCAGCTTAGTACCTCCGGGGAACCAAGAGACCCAGTACTTC.

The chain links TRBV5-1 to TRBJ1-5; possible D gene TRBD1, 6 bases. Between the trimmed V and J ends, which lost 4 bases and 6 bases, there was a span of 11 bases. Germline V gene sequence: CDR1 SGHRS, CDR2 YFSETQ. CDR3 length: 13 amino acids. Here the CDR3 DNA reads TGCGCCAGCAGCCACAGGGTGGGTCAGCCCCAGCATTTT. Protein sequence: CASSHRVGQPQHF.

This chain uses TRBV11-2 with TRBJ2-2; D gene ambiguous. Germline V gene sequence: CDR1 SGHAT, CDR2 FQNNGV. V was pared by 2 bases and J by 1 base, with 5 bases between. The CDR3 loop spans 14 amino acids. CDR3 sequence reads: CASSLTRNTGELFF. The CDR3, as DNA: TGTGCCAGCAGCTTAACCAGGAACACCGGGGAGCTGTTTTTT.

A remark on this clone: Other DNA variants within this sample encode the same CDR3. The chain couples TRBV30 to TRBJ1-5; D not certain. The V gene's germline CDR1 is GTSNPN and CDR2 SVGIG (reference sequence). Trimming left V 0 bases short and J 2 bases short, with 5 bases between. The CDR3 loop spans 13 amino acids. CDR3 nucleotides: TGTGCCTGGAGTGTACAAGGCAATCAGCCCCAGCATTTT. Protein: CAWSVQGNQPQHF.

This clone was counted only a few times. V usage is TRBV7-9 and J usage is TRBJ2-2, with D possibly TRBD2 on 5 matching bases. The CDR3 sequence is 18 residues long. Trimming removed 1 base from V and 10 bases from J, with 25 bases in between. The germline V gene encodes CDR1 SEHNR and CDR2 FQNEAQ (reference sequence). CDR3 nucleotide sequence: TGTGCCAGCAGCTTAGGATCACAAGTCCCGACTAACTATGAGGAGCTGTTTTTT. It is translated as CASSLGSQVPTNYEELFF.

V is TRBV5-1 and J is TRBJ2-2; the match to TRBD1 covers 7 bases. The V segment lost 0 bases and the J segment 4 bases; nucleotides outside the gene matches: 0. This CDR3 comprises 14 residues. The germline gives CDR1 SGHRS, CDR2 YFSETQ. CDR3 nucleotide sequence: TGCGCCAGCAGCTTGGCAGGGGGCACCGGGGAGCTGTTTTTT. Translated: CASSLAGGTGELFF.

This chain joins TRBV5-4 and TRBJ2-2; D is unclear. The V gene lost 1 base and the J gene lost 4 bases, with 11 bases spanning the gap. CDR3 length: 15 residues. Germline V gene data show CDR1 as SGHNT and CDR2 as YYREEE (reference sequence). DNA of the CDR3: TGTGCCAGCAGCTTGATAATTAGTGGCACCGGGGAGCTGTTTTTT. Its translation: CASSLIISGTGELFF.

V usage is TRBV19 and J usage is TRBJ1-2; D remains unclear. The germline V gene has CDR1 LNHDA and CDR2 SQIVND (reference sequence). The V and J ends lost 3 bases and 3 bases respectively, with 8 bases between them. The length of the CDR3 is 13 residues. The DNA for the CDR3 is TGTGCCAGTAGTATCAGGTTCTACTATGGCTACACCTTC. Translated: CASSIRFYYGYTF.

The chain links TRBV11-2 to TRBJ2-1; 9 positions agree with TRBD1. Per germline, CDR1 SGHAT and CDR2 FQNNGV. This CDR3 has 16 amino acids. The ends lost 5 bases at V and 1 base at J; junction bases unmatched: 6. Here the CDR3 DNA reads TGTGCCAGCAGCCAGGGGGGACAGGGTTCCTACAATGAGCAGTTCTTC. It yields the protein CASSQGGQGSYNEQFF.

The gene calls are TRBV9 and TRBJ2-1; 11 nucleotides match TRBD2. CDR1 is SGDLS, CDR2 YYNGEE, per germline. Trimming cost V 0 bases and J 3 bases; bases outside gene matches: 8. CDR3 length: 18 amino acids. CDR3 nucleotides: TGTGCCAGCAGCGTAGAGATTAGCGGGAGGGCCGGCTACAATGAGCAGTTCTTC. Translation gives CASSVEISGRAGYNEQFF. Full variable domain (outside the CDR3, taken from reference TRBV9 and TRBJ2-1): DSGVTQTPKHLITATGQRVTLRCSPRSGDLSVYWYQQSLDQGLQFLIQYYNGEERAKGNILERFSAQQFPDLHSELNLSSLELGDSALYFCASSVEISGRAGYNEQFFGPGTRLTVL.

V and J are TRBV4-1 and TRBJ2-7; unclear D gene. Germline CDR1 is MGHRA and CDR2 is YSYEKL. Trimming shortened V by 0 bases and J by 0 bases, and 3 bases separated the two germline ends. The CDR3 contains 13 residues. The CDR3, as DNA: TGCGCCAGCAGCCAAGACAACTCCTACGAGCAGTACTTC. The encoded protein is CASSQDNSYEQYF.

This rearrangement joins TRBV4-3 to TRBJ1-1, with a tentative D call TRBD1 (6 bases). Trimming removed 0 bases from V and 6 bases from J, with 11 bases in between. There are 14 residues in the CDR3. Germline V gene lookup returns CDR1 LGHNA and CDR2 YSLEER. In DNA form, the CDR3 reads TGCGCCAGCAGCCAAGATCGACAGGTCCCTGAAGCTTTCTTT. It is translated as CASSQDRQVPEAFF.

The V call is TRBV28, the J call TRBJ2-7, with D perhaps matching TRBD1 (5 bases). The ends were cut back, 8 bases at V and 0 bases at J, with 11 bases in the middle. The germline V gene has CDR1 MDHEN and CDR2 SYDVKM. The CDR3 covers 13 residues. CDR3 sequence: CASLNRSSYEQYF. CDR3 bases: TGTGCCAGCTTAAACAGGTCCTCCTACGAGCAGTACTTC.